This TCR beta chain comes out of a study of brain T cells in children with intractable seizures. General observations from the study: Pre- and post-surgery blood differed in depth, so pre-surgery absences may be undersampling.

Concerning this clone itself: Its antigen is unknown.

The V gene's germline CDR1 is SNHLY and CDR2 FYNNEI. The CDR3 consists of 17 residues. Deletions cut 0 bases from V and 2 bases from J, with 15 bases between. Measured with immunoSEQ multiplex PCR; TCRdb has only the in-frame clones, and not every one. The sample contains about 41,000 clones, about nine tenths of which appear only once. The sequenced cases were selected for having the highest brain T cell transcript signatures. The chain recombines TRBV2 with TRBJ2-3; a possible D gene is TRBD2 (6 bases). The TCR was taken from a girl aged 2-9 years with tuberous sclerosis and intractable seizures. This specimen consisted of peripheral blood, obtained at surgery. The CDR3 here is CASSEATREAYTDTQYF. In nucleotides, the CDR3 is TGTGCCAGCAGTGAAGCTACAAGGGAGGCCTACACAGATACGCAGTATTTT.